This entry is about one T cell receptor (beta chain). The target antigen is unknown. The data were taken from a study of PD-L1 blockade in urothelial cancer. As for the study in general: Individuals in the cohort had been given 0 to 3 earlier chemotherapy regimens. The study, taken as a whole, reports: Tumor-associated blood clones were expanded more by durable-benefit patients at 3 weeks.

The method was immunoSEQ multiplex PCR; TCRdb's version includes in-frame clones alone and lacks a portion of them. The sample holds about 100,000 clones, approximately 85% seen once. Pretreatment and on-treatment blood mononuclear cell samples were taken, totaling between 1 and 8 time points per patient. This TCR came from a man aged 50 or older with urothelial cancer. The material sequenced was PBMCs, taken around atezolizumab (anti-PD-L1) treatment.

The CDR3 spells CSVPRGRAKTQYF. The CDR3 nucleotides are TGCAGCGTCCCTAGGGGCAGGGCGAAGACCCAGTACTTC. V usage is TRBV29-1 and J usage is TRBJ2-5; weak D call: TRBD1 (5 bases). The CDR3 has 13 residues. The V end was cut by 6 bases, the J end by 6 bases, with 17 bases between. Germline V gives CDR1 SQVTM, CDR2 ANQGSEA.